This T cell receptor (beta chain) was profiled in a study of shared clonotypes between healthy human individuals. Study donors comprised healthy, HIV-negative adults devoid of recent acute infection or vaccination. Investigators divided CD4+ cells into CD45RA+ naive and CD45RA-negative memory subsets. Study conclusions and caveats: Roughly 4.6% of naive CD4 clonotypes were common to a handful of donors.

Each cell subset's genomic DNA was divided evenly among several immunoSEQ plates. TCRdb's table, derived via immunoSEQ multiplex PCR, lists solely in-frame clones and lacks some. The repertoire consists of around 1.1 million clones, with about four fifths occurring once and the leading ten covering roughly 0.62%. With respect to this clone: What it binds is unknown.

CDR3 length: 17 amino acids. Per the germline V gene, CDR1 is MNHEY and CDR2 is SMNVEV (reference sequence). V gave up 5 bases and J gave up 7 bases; unmatched junction bases: 14. Sequencing was done on a sample of memory CD4+ T cells from PBMCs. Subset here: CD45RA-negative fraction. The V call is TRBV27, the J call TRBJ1-2, with TRBD1 matching 12 bases. This receptor was identified in a man in his late teens or twenties in good health. Some clones in this sample may be carry-over from other donors' samples. In DNA, the CDR3 is TGTGCCAGCAGTACCTCCGGGACAGGGGGCCCTCGGGGTGGCTACACCTTC. Translation: CASSTSGTGGPRGGYTF.